A single sample is the source of the 5 T cell receptor beta chains below, sequenced in a study of cytomegalovirus exposure and HLA in healthy donors. PCR amplification relied on 60 Vbeta primers (plus 13 Jbeta primers). Repertoires were generated with immunoSEQ multiplex PCR, while TCRdb's copy carries only in-frame clones and drops some. The table records 200,000 or so clones, 70% of them present only once. The specimen sequenced was PBMCs. These receptors came from a man in his forties in good health and CMV-seropositive.

V is TRBV6-1 and J is TRBJ2-7; 7 nucleotides agree with TRBD2. The CDR3 runs 14 residues. Germline CDR1 is MNHNS and CDR2 is SASEGT. V dropped 8 bases and J dropped 3; count of bases not matched to a gene: 10. The CDR3 protein is CASARGGDLYEQYF. As DNA, the CDR3 is TGTGCCAGCGCGAGGGGAGGGGACCTCTACGAGCAGTACTTC.

The V call is TRBV29-1, the J call TRBJ2-1; TRBD2 matches at 12 bases. CDR3 length: 15 amino acids. CDR1 and CDR2 from the germline V gene are SQVTM and ANQGSEA. The ends lost 3 bases at V and 7 bases at J; junction bases unmatched: 7. The CDR3: CSVDRTSGVVNEQFF. The CDR3, as DNA: TGCAGCGTTGATAGGACTAGCGGGGTGGTGAATGAGCAGTTCTTC.

This clone was seen a single time. This rearrangement joins TRBV6-1 to TRBJ1-4; D is undetermined. Trimming took off 6 bases at V and 8 bases at J, with 10 bases between the two ends. CDR1 MNHNS and CDR2 SASEGT come from the germline V gene. CDR3 length: 12 residues. CDR3 in amino acids: CASSAAGEKLFF. CDR3 nucleotide sequence: TGTGCCAGCAGCGCGGCTGGGGAAAAACTGTTTTTT.

The chain links TRBV7-6 to TRBJ2-2, with 7 bases fitting TRBD2. This CDR3 region has 14 residues. Germline-derived CDR1 and CDR2 are SGHVS and FNYEAQ. V trimming: 4 bases; J trimming: 8 bases; junction bases outside the gene matches: 7. CDR3 residues: CASSSGLVAGELFF. The DNA for the CDR3 is TGTGCCAGCAGCTCCGGACTAGTAGCAGGGGAGCTGTTTTTT.

CDR3 residues: CASISGGARETQYF. Written as DNA, the CDR3 is TGTGCCAGCATTTCCGGGGGGGCCCGGGAGACCCAGTACTTC. This rearrangement joins TRBV2 to TRBJ2-5; TRBD2 aligns across 8 bases. With 7 bases clipped from V and 5 bases from J, the junction kept 9 bases outside the gene matches. Germline V gives CDR1 SNHLY, CDR2 FYNNEI. This CDR3 has 14 amino acids. The full variable domain, completed using reference TRBV2 and TRBJ2-5, is EPEVTQTPSHQVTQMGQEVILRCVPISNHLYFYWYRQILGQKVEFLVSFYNNEISEKSEIFDDQFSVERPDGSNFTLKIRSTKLEDSAMYFCASISGGARETQYFGPGTRLLVL.